The source of this T cell receptor (beta chain) is a study of blood T cell repertoires in COVID-19. Study context: T cells, B-cell-depleted T cells, or PBMCs supplied cDNA or gDNA.

Individuals aged 18 to 89 years were recruited from about two dozen US areas. Participants' own reports of clinical history determined their cohort assignment. The CDR3 covers 12 residues. Germline CDR1 is SNHLY and CDR2 is FYNNEI. Trimming pared 4 bases from V and 7 bases from J, leaving 8 bases between. Profiled with immunoSEQ multiplex PCR; TCRdb holds only in-frame clones, not every one. The data contain approximately 200,000 clones, 86% of them singletons. This chain joins TRBV2 and TRBJ2-1; D uncertain. The sequenced sample consisted of PBMCs or T cells enriched from blood (not recorded which). The source is a woman aged 25 to 45 who had recovered from COVID-19. In DNA form, the CDR3 reads TGTGCCAGCAGTGTCGAGGAGAATGAGCAGTTCTTC. This codes for CASSVEENEQFF.